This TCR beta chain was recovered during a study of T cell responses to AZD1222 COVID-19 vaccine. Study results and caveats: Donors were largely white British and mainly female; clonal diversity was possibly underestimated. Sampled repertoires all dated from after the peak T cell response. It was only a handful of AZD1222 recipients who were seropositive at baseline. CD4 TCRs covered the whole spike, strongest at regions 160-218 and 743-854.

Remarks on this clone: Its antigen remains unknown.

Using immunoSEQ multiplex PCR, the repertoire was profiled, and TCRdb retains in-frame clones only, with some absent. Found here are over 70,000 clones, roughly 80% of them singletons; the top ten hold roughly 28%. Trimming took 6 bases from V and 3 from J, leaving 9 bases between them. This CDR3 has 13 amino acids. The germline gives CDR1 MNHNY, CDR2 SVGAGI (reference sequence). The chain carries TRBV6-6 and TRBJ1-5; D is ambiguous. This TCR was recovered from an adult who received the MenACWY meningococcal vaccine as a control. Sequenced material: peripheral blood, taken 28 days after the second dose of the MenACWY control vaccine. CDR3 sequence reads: CASRDGNNQPQHF. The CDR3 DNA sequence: TGTGCCAGCAGGGACGGGAACAATCAGCCCCAGCATTTT.